The 25 T cell receptor beta chains below were found in one sample sequenced in a study of shared clonotypes between healthy human individuals. Assay used: immunoSEQ multiplex PCR; TCRdb lists only in-frame clones, some missing. The sample has 2 million to 2.5 million clones; 80% to 95% are singletons. Sequencing used naive CD4+ T cells from PBMCs. Regarding subset: CD45RA+ positively selected. These receptors all come from a man aged 18 to 30 in good health. Some clones in this sample may be carry-over from other donors' samples.

As concerns this clone: Additional DNA sequences in this sample encode the identical CDR3. The V call is TRBV7-2, the J call TRBJ2-1; a weak D match, TRBD2 (6 bases). CDR3 length: 15 amino acids. Trimming took 2 bases from V and 0 from J, leaving 8 bases between them. Germline V gives CDR1 SGHTA, CDR2 FQGNSA. The CDR3: CASSLLGGSYNEQFF. As DNA, the CDR3 is TGTGCCAGCAGCTTATTGGGGGGCTCCTACAATGAGCAGTTCTTC.

V and J are TRBV7-8 and TRBJ2-5; possibly TRBD1 or TRBD2 for D (5 bases each). The CDR3 loop spans 16 amino acids. From germline, CDR1 is SGHVS and CDR2 FQNEAQ. V lost 0 bases and J 5 bases, leaving 16 bases between the germline ends. CDR3 region: CASSLAAGRVWETQYF. The CDR3 nucleotides read TGTGCCAGCAGCTTAGCGGCAGGGAGAGTTTGGGAGACCCAGTACTTC.

The rearrangement joins TRBV6-6 to TRBJ2-2; the D is unclear. This CDR3 has 14 residues. Per germline, CDR1 MNHNY and CDR2 SVGAGI (reference sequence). V was trimmed by 4 bases and J by 0 bases, leaving 6 bases between them. CDR3 loop: CASSSRANTGELFF. DNA of the CDR3: TGTGCCAGCAGTTCACGGGCGAACACCGGGGAGCTGTTTTTT.

The chain couples TRBV18 to TRBJ1-5; D uncertain. Between the trimmed V and J ends, which lost 1 base and 1 base, there was a span of 11 bases. This CDR3 is 16 amino acids long. Germline loops: CDR1 KGHSH, CDR2 LQKENI. In DNA form, the CDR3 reads TGTGCCAGCTCACCACAGGGATTTGGGAGCAATCAGCCCCAGCATTTT. Translated: CASSPQGFGSNQPQHF.

This clone is a singleton in its sample. The gene calls are TRBV4-1 and TRBJ2-2; TRBD2 might be the D (5 bases). The V end lost 6 bases, the J end lost 2 bases, and 13 bases lay between the germline ends. The CDR3 covers 15 residues. Germline V gives CDR1 MGHRA, CDR2 YSYEKL. CDR3 amino acids: CASSRGSLNTGELFF. The CDR3 nucleotides read TGCGCCAGCAGTCGGGGATCCCTCAACACCGGGGAGCTGTTTTTT.

The DNA for the CDR3 is TGTGCCAGCCTCAACAGGAACTATGGCTACACCTTC. It is translated as CASLNRNYGYTF. The gene calls are TRBV6-6 and TRBJ1-2; tentative D call: TRBD1 (5 bases). Germline V gives CDR1 MNHNY, CDR2 SVGAGI (reference sequence). Trimming removed 8 bases at V and 2 bases at J, with 9 bases between. This CDR3 is 12 amino acids long.

There are a few counts of this clone. The junction shows a germline mismatch at one end, possibly a read error. The genes are TRBV30 and TRBJ1-1, with 9 bases lining up with TRBD1. This CDR3 spans 13 amino acids. Germline CDR1 GTSNPN, CDR2 SVGIG (reference sequence). The CDR3 here is CAWSEDRGRSLIF. The CDR3 nucleotides read TGTGCCTGGAGTGAGGACAGGGGAAGGTCCCTAATCTTT.

This rearrangement joins TRBV28 to TRBJ2-2; D not certain. Germline V gene data show CDR1 as MDHEN and CDR2 as SYDVKM. The length of the CDR3 is 14 residues. V was cut by 2 bases and J by 3 bases, with 7 bases left in between. Here the CDR3 reads CASSLVGYTGELFF. The CDR3 DNA reads TGTGCCAGCAGTTTAGTGGGATACACCGGGGAGCTGTTTTTT.

For the CDR3, the DNA is TGTGCCAGCAGCCCGCGCGGGGCCCGGGAGACCCAGTACTTC. Translating it yields CASSPRGARETQYF. This chain connects TRBV7-9 to TRBJ2-5, with TRBD2 as a possible D gene (6 bases). V lost 5 bases and J 5 bases, leaving 15 bases between the germline ends. Per the germline V gene, CDR1 is SEHNR and CDR2 is FQNEAQ (reference sequence). The CDR3 length is 14 residues.

The chain couples TRBV28 to TRBJ2-7; no definite D call. V lost 5 bases and J 0 bases, leaving 14 bases between the germline ends. Germline CDR1 reads MDHEN; CDR2 reads SYDVKM. This CDR3 spans 15 amino acids. The CDR3 here is CASSLDNPSSYEQYF. The CDR3 DNA reads as TGTGCCAGCAGTCTAGACAACCCGAGCTCCTACGAGCAGTACTTC.

The V call is TRBV30, the J call TRBJ1-5; D possibly corresponds to TRBD1 (5 bases). The CDR3 loop spans 16 amino acids. Per the germline V gene, CDR1 is GTSNPN and CDR2 is SVGIG (reference sequence). V lost 2 bases and J lost 1, with 15 bases in between. The CDR3 coding sequence is TGTGCCTGGAGTTATGGGGGTCTCATAAGCAATCAGCCCCAGCATTTT. It yields the protein CAWSYGGLISNQPQHF.

The rearrangement joins TRBV5-4 to TRBJ2-5, with 7 bases that match TRBD1. The CDR3 length is 14 residues. J was trimmed by 1 base and V by 4 bases; bases with no gene match: 4. Germline-derived CDR1 and CDR2 are SGHNT and YYREEE (reference sequence). CDR3: CASSRGQLQETQYF. As DNA, the CDR3 is TGTGCCAGCAGCCGGGGACAGCTCCAAGAGACCCAGTACTTC.

The chain has TRBV9 and TRBJ1-3; no clear D gene. The CDR3 length is 16 residues. V was pared by 3 bases and J by 0 bases, with 13 bases between. Germline values: CDR1 SGDLS, CDR2 YYNGEE. CDR3 bases: TGTGCCAGCAGCGGCAGAGATCCCCACTCTGGAAACACCATATATTTT. Residues: CASSGRDPHSGNTIYF. Filled out from reference TRBV9 and TRBJ1-3, the complete variable domain reads DSGVTQTPKHLITATGQRVTLRCSPRSGDLSVYWYQQSLDQGLQFLIQYYNGEERAKGNILERFSAQQFPDLHSELNLSSLELGDSALYFCASSGRDPHSGNTIYFGEGSWLTVV.

Comment on this clone: The identical CDR3 is also encoded by other nucleotide sequences in the sample. V usage is TRBV11-3 and J usage is TRBJ2-2; D might be TRBD1 (6 bases). Germline lookup yields CDR1 SGHNT and CDR2 YENEEA. V lost 4 bases to trimming and J lost 1 base, with 7 bases between them. This CDR3 is 14 amino acids long. CDR3 in DNA: TGTGCCAGCAGCTCGGGACAGAACACCGGGGAGCTGTTTTTT. It yields the protein CASSSGQNTGELFF.

This clone was counted once. The V and J genes are TRBV7-2 and TRBJ1-3; D is undetermined. The germline V gene encodes CDR1 SGHTA and CDR2 FQGNSA. CDR3 length equals 13 residues. The V end lost 7 bases, the J end lost 7 bases, and 14 bases lay between the germline ends. CDR3 DNA: TGTGCCAGCACACGGCCCCCCGGGAACACCATATATTTT. It is translated as CASTRPPGNTIYF. Together with reference TRBV7-2 and TRBJ1-3, the CDR3 gives the full variable domain: GAGVSQSPSNKVTEKGKDVELRCDPISGHTALYWYRQSLGQGLEFLIYFQGNSAPDKSGLPSDRFSAERTGGSVSTLTIQRTQQEDSAVYLCASTRPPGNTIYFGEGSWLTVV.

V is TRBV30 and J is TRBJ2-2; D possibly matches TRBD1 or TRBD2 (6 bases each). The CDR3 runs to 15 residues. Trimming left V 7 bases short and J 4 bases short, with 19 bases between. Germline loops: CDR1 GTSNPN, CDR2 SVGIG (reference sequence). CDR3 sequence reads: CASQGGLPLTGELFF. Written as DNA, the CDR3 is TGTGCCTCCCAAGGGGGGCTCCCCCTCACCGGGGAGCTGTTTTTT.

The chain is built from TRBV6-5 and TRBJ1-2; the D is unclear. Trimming took 2 bases from V and 4 from J, leaving 8 bases between them. CDR1 MNHEY and CDR2 SVGAGI come from the germline V gene. CDR3 length: 13 amino acids. The CDR3 coding sequence is TGTGCCAGCAGTTACAAGGATCTCTATGGCTACACCTTC. Protein: CASSYKDLYGYTF.

The chain combines TRBV11-2 with TRBJ2-7; D is unresolved. V was shortened by 5 bases and J by 0 bases, with 8 bases between the two germline ends. Looked up from germline, CDR1 is SGHAT and CDR2 is FQNNGV. The CDR3 totals 13 residues. The CDR3 sequence: CASSDLGSYEQYF. In nucleotides, the CDR3 is TGTGCCAGCAGCGACCTCGGCTCCTACGAGCAGTACTTC.

This rearrangement joins TRBV28 to TRBJ2-4, with D unresolved. V was trimmed by 7 bases and J by 5 bases, leaving 6 bases between them. Germline V lookup: CDR1 MDHEN, CDR2 SYDVKM. The CDR3 sequence is 11 residues long. As DNA, the CDR3 is TGTGCCAGCAAACGACAAAACATTCAGTACTTC. This encodes CASKRQNIQYF.

The chain carries TRBV5-1 and TRBJ2-3; D is uncertain. The CDR3 is 16 amino acids. The V end lost 5 bases, the J end lost 0 bases, and 16 bases lay between the germline ends. From germline, CDR1 is SGHRS and CDR2 YFSETQ. The CDR3 loop is CASSSPGSRSTDTQYF. CDR3 in DNA: TGCGCCAGCAGTTCCCCGGGTTCCCGAAGCACAGATACGCAGTATTTT.

The chain joins TRBV20-1 to TRBJ2-1; D remains unclear. Trimming shortened V by 5 bases and J by 9 bases, and 11 bases separated the two germline ends. There are 11 residues in the CDR3. The germline V gene encodes CDR1 DFQATT and CDR2 SNEGSKA (reference sequence). DNA for the CDR3: TGCAGTGCTCAACTTTTCCGTGAGCAGTTCTTC. It yields the protein CSAQLFREQFF.

The genes are TRBV5-1 and TRBJ2-6; 9 bases fit TRBD1. Germline-derived CDR1 and CDR2 are SGHRS and YFSETQ. This CDR3 region has 17 residues. V shed 0 bases and J 4 bases; nucleotides not matched to a gene: 5. The CDR3 DNA reads as TGCGCCAGCAGCTTGGCACAGGGGGCGAGCGGGGCCAACGTCCTGACTTTC. Amino acids: CASSLAQGASGANVLTF.

This chain joins TRBV6-5 and TRBJ2-7; TRBD1 agrees at 8 bases. CDR1 is MNHEY and CDR2 is SVGAGI in the germline V gene. Trimming removed 5 bases from V and 0 bases from J; junction bases left unmatched: 6. This CDR3 region has 15 residues. Here the CDR3 reads CASSPQGASSYEQYF. CDR3 DNA: TGTGCCAGCAGTCCTCAGGGGGCTAGCTCCTACGAGCAGTACTTC.

The chain links TRBV2 to TRBJ2-2; 7 bases fit TRBD2. After removal of 5 bases from V and 7 bases from J, the junction contained 4 bases not matched to a gene. The CDR3 loop spans 13 amino acids. Germline lookup yields CDR1 SNHLY and CDR2 FYNNEI. As DNA, the CDR3 is TGTGCCAGCAGTCCGGAGCGGGACGGGGAGCTGTTTTTT. Its protein is CASSPERDGELFF.

As regards this clone: A much larger clone sits a single nucleotide away, making a read error possible. This sample also contains other DNA sequences that code for the same CDR3. The CDR3 bases are TGTGCCAGCAGCTTAACCGGGGAGCTGTTTTTT. Its protein product is CASSLTGELFF. This chain connects TRBV6-5 to TRBJ2-2; D ambiguous. This CDR3 is 11 amino acids long. CDR1 MNHEY and CDR2 SVGAGI come from the germline V gene. Trimming stripped 6 bases from V and 5 bases from J, with 4 bases between.